The present T cell receptor beta chain was sequenced within a study of control samples from healthy donors and cancer patients (TCRdb year 2020). As for this clone: Which antigen it targets is not known. No per-base quality is available; no much larger clone lies one base away.

CDR1 LNHNV and CDR2 YYDKDF were looked up in the germline V gene (reference sequence). V is cut back by 0 bases and J by 3 bases, with 4 bases in the junction unmatched. The CDR3 runs 15 amino acids, cysteine and phenylalanine included. Just CDR3 DNA is preserved here, 45 bases in frame from base 1. The receptor library was made with the immunoSEQ multiplex PCR assay. Not all clones reach the TCRdb copy of this immuneACCESS table, which keeps in-frame sequences only. Checked studies attribute under half of the gap to unresolved V genes and leave the rest unexplained. The sample records 100,000 to 150,000 clones, 91% of which are singletons. The top ten clones comprise roughly 8.6% of the sample.

This receptor chain uses TRBV15 and TRBJ1-2, and 7 bases in between align with TRBD1. Material: blood. This clonotype originated in a man younger than 35 in good health. The nucleotides read TGTGCCACCAGCAGAGATCTAGGGACAGACTATGGCTACACCTTC. It translates to CATSRDLGTDYGYTF.